Below are 21 T cell receptor beta chains sequenced from a single sample in a study of OX40 agonist ivuxolimab in advanced cancers. Library preparation used the immunoSEQ multiplex PCR assay. Here the immuneACCESS table is served through TCRdb, limited to in-frame sequences with V and J called. Missing clones are a known gap in these copies; in checked studies unresolved V genes cover under half, and the rest lacks a known reason. This sample lists 65,000 or so clones; 92% were detected once. Over 10% of the sample comes from the top ten. Sequenced here: CD4+ or CD8+ T cells sorted from blood, sampled in a trial of the OX40 agonist ivuxolimab. These receptor sequences come from an adult with an advanced solid tumor such as melanoma, head and neck, liver or kidney cancer.

This chain uses TRBV9 with TRBJ2-5, with TRBD2 matching 8 bases. Germline V lookup: CDR1 SGDLS, CDR2 YYNGEE. The CDR3 totals 15 residues. J lost 2 bases, V lost 4 bases, and 7 bases had no gene match. Written as DNA, the CDR3 is TGTGCCAGCAGCCCCGGGGGGGGGCGGCAAGAGACCCAGTACTTC. It is translated as CASSPGGGRQETQYF.

This chain connects TRBV7-9 to TRBJ1-2; D may be TRBD1 (6 bases). Germline CDR1 is SEHNR and CDR2 is FQNEAQ (reference sequence). The CDR3 sequence is 14 residues long. Trimming took off 1 base at V and 8 bases at J, with 14 bases between the two ends. CDR3 sequence (DNA): TGTGCCAGCAGCTTAGGCACAGGGTATAGCGGCTACACCTTC. This encodes CASSLGTGYSGYTF.

The chain is built from TRBV27 and TRBJ2-1, with 8 bases lining up with TRBD1. Germline V gene lookup returns CDR1 MNHEY and CDR2 SMNVEV (reference sequence). The CDR3 length is 16 residues. With V trimmed by 3 bases and J by 8 bases, 12 bases remained unmatched. CDR3: CASSFRQGPDRYEQFF. CDR3 bases: TGTGCCAGCAGTTTCCGACAGGGGCCAGACCGGTATGAGCAGTTCTTC.

The CDR3 here is CASSYTENTEAFF. Here the CDR3 DNA reads TGTGCCAGCAGTTACACGGAGAACACTGAAGCTTTCTTT. The chain joins TRBV6-5 to TRBJ1-1, with D hard to call. This CDR3 has 13 amino acids. V lost 2 bases and J lost 1, with 5 bases in between. Germline V gene data show CDR1 as MNHEY and CDR2 as SVGAGI.

This chain connects TRBV6-6 to TRBJ2-5; D possibly corresponds to TRBD2 (5 bases). From germline, CDR1 is MNHNY and CDR2 SVGAGI (reference sequence). CDR3 length: 13 amino acids. V shed 5 bases and J shed 3 bases, with 10 bases lying between them. The CDR3 reads CASSEQEEETQYF. CDR3 nucleotides: TGTGCCAGCAGTGAGCAGGAGGAAGAGACCCAGTACTTC.

This clone was picked up a small number of times. This sequence joins TRBV11-2 and TRBJ2-5; no reliable D call. Germline values: CDR1 SGHAT, CDR2 FQNNGV. Trimming pared 6 bases from V and 5 bases from J, leaving 16 bases between. CDR3 length equals 14 residues. CDR3 protein: CASSIFGPRETQYF. CDR3 bases: TGTGCCAGCAGTATCTTTGGTCCGCGGGAGACCCAGTACTTC.

Comment on this clone: Since a much larger clone is just one base distant, this may be a read error. The genes are TRBV11-2 and TRBJ2-3, with TRBD1 matching over 8 bases. The ends lost 3 bases at V and 3 bases at J; junction bases unmatched: 2. This CDR3 has 14 residues. Germline V lookup: CDR1 SGHAT, CDR2 FQNNGV. DNA of the CDR3: TGTGCCAGCAGCTTCGGACAGGGAACAGATACGCAGTATTTT. Its protein product is CASSFGQGTDTQYF. The complete variable domain, with remaining parts taken from reference TRBV11-2 and TRBJ2-3, reads EAGVAQSPRYKIIEKRQSVAFWCNPISGHATLYWYQQILGQGPKLLIQFQNNGVVDDSQLPKDRFSAERLKGVDSTLKIQPAKLEDSAVYLCASSFGQGTDTQYFGPGTRLTVL.

CDR3 in DNA: TGTGCCAGCAGTTTATCGGGGGACGGCTACAATGAGCAGTTCTTC. It yields the protein CASSLSGDGYNEQFF. The chain carries TRBV27 and TRBJ2-1; D tentatively fits TRBD1 or TRBD2 (5 bases each). V was cut by 0 bases and J by 3 bases, with 9 bases left in between. Germline V gene data show CDR1 as MNHEY and CDR2 as SMNVEV (reference sequence). CDR3 length: 15 amino acids.

The rearrangement joins TRBV7-9 to TRBJ1-1, with 7 bases lining up with TRBD1. The CDR3 is 15 amino acids. Germline V gene sequence: CDR1 SEHNR, CDR2 FQNEAQ (reference sequence). The V segment lost 5 bases and the J segment 3 bases; nucleotides outside the gene matches: 9. The DNA of the CDR3 is TGTGCCAGCAGCCCACGACAGGGCCATTACACTGAAGCTTTCTTT. It specifies CASSPRQGHYTEAFF.

This chain connects TRBV19 to TRBJ2-1; D remains ambiguous. Germline CDR1 LNHDA, CDR2 SQIVND (reference sequence). This CDR3 region has 12 residues. V was pared by 3 bases and J by 7 bases, with 7 bases between. The CDR3 sequence: CASSIGPNEQFF. In DNA form, the CDR3 reads TGTGCCAGTAGTATTGGGCCTAATGAGCAGTTCTTC.

The chain recombines TRBV6-5 with TRBJ1-5; maybe TRBD1 (6 bases). The germline gives CDR1 MNHEY, CDR2 SVGAGI. This CDR3 contains 14 residues. The germline V and J ends were trimmed by 4 bases and 4 bases, with 11 bases remaining between them. The CDR3 DNA sequence: TGTGCCAGCAGTTGGAAGGGGGGGAATCAGCCCCAGCATTTT. Protein: CASSWKGGNQPQHF.

This clone was detected only once. The chain carries TRBV4-2 and TRBJ2-1, with D perhaps matching TRBD1 (6 bases). Germline CDR1 and CDR2: LGHNA and YNFKEQ. The CDR3 totals 17 residues. The V end lost 0 bases, the J end lost 7 bases, and 19 bases lay between the germline ends. CDR3 bases: TGTGCCAGCAGCCAAGATCTATCTGGGGGAACAGGGAATGAGCAGTTCTTC. Translated: CASSQDLSGGTGNEQFF.

This chain connects TRBV7-9 to TRBJ2-3; D not certain. V was cut by 0 bases and J by 6 bases, with 10 bases left in between. Germline V lookup: CDR1 SEHNR, CDR2 FQNEAQ (reference sequence). The CDR3 totals 14 residues. The CDR3 loop is CASSLAGHGDTQYF. The CDR3 region has the DNA TGTGCCAGCAGCTTAGCCGGGCATGGGGATACGCAGTATTTT.

The chain joins TRBV27 to TRBJ2-7; no clear D. CDR1 MNHEY and CDR2 SMNVEV come from the germline V gene (reference sequence). Trimming left V 6 bases short and J 0 bases short, with 9 bases between. CDR3 length: 13 residues. The DNA of the CDR3 is TGTGCCAGCAGGGTATTAGGCTCCTACGAGCAGTACTTC. Translation: CASRVLGSYEQYF.

CDR3 in amino acids: CASSEWAGLTGNEQFF. CDR3 bases: TGTGCCAGCAGTGAATGGGCAGGGCTGACCGGCAATGAGCAGTTCTTC. The chain employs TRBV2 and TRBJ2-1; tentative D call: TRBD1 (5 bases). Germline V lookup: CDR1 SNHLY, CDR2 FYNNEI. The CDR3 extends over 16 amino acids. Trimming pared 2 bases from V and 6 bases from J, leaving 17 bases between. The whole variable domain, remainder taken from reference TRBV2 and TRBJ2-1, is EPEVTQTPSHQVTQMGQEVILRCVPISNHLYFYWYRQILGQKVEFLVSFYNNEISEKSEIFDDQFSVERPDGSNFTLKIRSTKLEDSAMYFCASSEWAGLTGNEQFFGPGTRLTVL.

V is TRBV7-9 and J is TRBJ2-5; D possibly corresponds to TRBD2 (7 bases). V gave up 5 bases and J gave up 4 bases, with 20 bases separating them. This CDR3 region has 16 residues. Germline CDR1 reads SEHNR; CDR2 reads FQNEAQ (reference sequence). The CDR3 sequence is CASSTPEGGPGETQYF. The CDR3 DNA follows: TGTGCCAGCAGCACGCCGGAGGGGGGGCCCGGAGAGACCCAGTACTTC. The variable domain in full, completed from reference TRBV7-9 and TRBJ2-5, reads DTGVSQNPRHKITKRGQNVTFRCDPISEHNRLYWYRQTLGQGPEFLTYFQNEAQLEKSRLLSDRFSAERPKGSFSTLEIQRTEQGDSAMYLCASSTPEGGPGETQYFGPGTRLLVL.

This clone was seen only once. The chain couples TRBV2 to TRBJ2-3; no clear D. This CDR3 contains 12 residues. V was shortened by 1 base and J by 4 bases, with 3 bases between the two germline ends. Germline CDR1 SNHLY, CDR2 FYNNEI. CDR3 region: CASSEGADTQYF. CDR3 DNA sequence: TGTGCCAGCAGTGAAGGGGCAGATACGCAGTATTTT.

The chain employs TRBV7-9 and TRBJ2-5; 10 positions match TRBD1. CDR3 length: 14 amino acids. V was pared by 8 bases and J by 2 bases, with 5 bases of the junction left unmatched. Germline CDR1 reads SEHNR; CDR2 reads FQNEAQ (reference sequence). Here the CDR3 reads CASGDRGIQETQYF. CDR3 DNA: TGTGCCAGCGGGGACAGGGGAATTCAAGAGACCCAGTACTTC.

This chain links TRBV7-2 with TRBJ1-6, with unresolved D. Germline V CDR1 and CDR2: SGHTA, FQGNSA. Trimming pared 5 bases from V and 3 bases from J, leaving 17 bases between. This CDR3 has 17 amino acids. The CDR3 DNA reads TGTGCCAGCAGCCGTGGAAGCCGGGATGTCTATAATTCACCCCTCCACTTT. This codes for CASSRGSRDVYNSPLHF.

The chain combines TRBV13 with TRBJ2-7, with D possibly being TRBD1 or TRBD2 (6 bases each). Trimming shortened V by 5 bases and J by 0 bases, and 11 bases separated the two germline ends. The CDR3 has 14 residues. CDR1 and CDR2 (germline): PRHDT, FYEKMQ (reference sequence). The chain's CDR3 is CASSPRGPSYEQYF. The DNA for the CDR3 is TGTGCCAGCAGCCCCCGGGGGCCCTCCTACGAGCAGTACTTC.

This clone has a single count. The V and J genes are TRBV6-4 and TRBJ2-2, with 8 bases lining up with TRBD2. The CDR3 runs to 17 residues. V lost 0 bases, J lost 5 bases, and 8 bases stayed unmatched. CDR1 and CDR2 from the germline V gene are MRHNA and SNTAGT. Here the CDR3 DNA reads TGTGCCAGCAGTGACTCTTATCGGGAGGGCGCTACCGGGGAGCTGTTTTTT. This gives the protein CASSDSYREGATGELFF.